Each of the 15 T cell receptor beta chains below was sequenced from the same sample in a study of T cell changes during pregnancy in multiple sclerosis. TCRdb keeps only in-frame clones here, not all; method: immunoSEQ multiplex PCR. Found here are about 59,000 clones, just under 90% of them singletons; the top ten hold 5.3%. Material for sequencing was peripheral blood from another person, used as feeder cells. These receptors all stem from a human donor whose cells served as feeder cells for cultures in a pregnancy study.

The rearrangement links TRBV30 to TRBJ1-1; 10 positions match TRBD1. The CDR3 is 14 residues long. The ends lost 1 base at V and 5 bases at J; junction bases unmatched: 4. Germline V CDR1 and CDR2: GTSNPN, SVGIG (reference sequence). The CDR3 region is CAWSAGQGGTEAFF. The CDR3 nucleotides are TGTGCCTGGAGTGCCGGACAGGGGGGGACTGAAGCTTTCTTT.

The chain employs TRBV19 and TRBJ2-7, with 12 positions matching TRBD2. The ends lost 7 bases at V and 7 bases at J; junction bases unmatched: 2. The CDR3 runs to 12 residues. Germline V gene lookup returns CDR1 LNHDA and CDR2 SQIVND (reference sequence). CDR3: CASIGLAGEQYF. CDR3 nucleotide sequence: TGTGCCAGTATCGGACTAGCGGGAGAGCAGTACTTC.

The chain couples TRBV6-5 to TRBJ2-7, with 7 bases fitting TRBD2. The CDR3 totals 15 residues. Losses at the gene ends were 4 bases for V and 2 bases for J; bases not matched to a gene: 8. Germline values: CDR1 MNHEY, CDR2 SVGAGI. The CDR3: CASSSLTGTTYEQYF. Written as DNA, the CDR3 is TGTGCCAGCAGTTCGTTAACCGGGACTACCTACGAGCAGTACTTC.

The chain has TRBV5-1 and TRBJ2-1; 8 bases are shared with TRBD1. The CDR3 sequence is 14 residues long. V dropped 1 base and J dropped 11; count of bases not matched to a gene: 8. The germline gives CDR1 SGHRS, CDR2 YFSETQ. CDR3 sequence reads: CASSLPGQVLKQFF. The CDR3 DNA follows: TGCGCCAGCAGCTTGCCGGGACAGGTTCTAAAGCAGTTCTTC.

CDR3 nucleotide sequence: TGTGCCAGCAGTTTATCAGGCCGTAGAGGCGAGCAGTACTTC. This sequence encodes CASSLSGRRGEQYF. J is TRBJ2-7 and V is TRBV28; D unresolved. This CDR3 comprises 14 residues. In germline, CDR1 is MDHEN, CDR2 SYDVKM. With 1 base removed from V and 6 bases from J, the gap between germline ends came to 13 bases.

The J gene is TRBJ1-2, the V gene TRBV4-3; 8 nucleotides line up with TRBD1. Germline V CDR1 and CDR2: LGHNA, YSLEER. V trimming: 3 bases; J trimming: 4 bases; junction bases outside the gene matches: 10. The CDR3 runs 16 residues. The CDR3 region has the DNA TGCGCCAGCAGCCAGGGCTCAGGACAGGGCGGCTATGGCTACACCTTC. Its protein is CASSQGSGQGGYGYTF.

V is TRBV27 and J is TRBJ1-2; 8 nucleotides match TRBD1. This CDR3 is built from 16 residues. CDR1 is MNHEY and CDR2 is SMNVEV in the germline V gene (reference sequence). The V segment lost 6 bases and the J segment 1 base; nucleotides outside the gene matches: 10. The CDR3 region has the DNA TGTGCCAGCAGGGACAGGGAAGGTCCCTTTAACTATGGCTACACCTTC. Its protein product is CASRDREGPFNYGYTF.

This clone was seen just once. This chain uses TRBV27 with TRBJ2-5; D is ambiguous. V dropped 0 bases and J dropped 4 bases, with 15 bases sitting between them. This CDR3 comprises 16 residues. Germline V lookup: CDR1 MNHEY, CDR2 SMNVEV (reference sequence). CDR3 protein: CASSLSYPRKGETQYF. CDR3 nucleotide sequence: TGTGCCAGCAGTTTATCGTACCCCAGGAAAGGAGAGACCCAGTACTTC.

This chain connects TRBV4-3 to TRBJ2-1, with 9 positions matching TRBD2. This CDR3 has 17 residues. The germline V gene encodes CDR1 LGHNA and CDR2 YSLEER. Trimming cost V 0 bases and J 4 bases; bases outside gene matches: 7. This chain's CDR3 is CASSQDRGGGAYNEQFF. CDR3 in DNA: TGCGCCAGCAGCCAAGATCGGGGCGGGGGGGCGTACAATGAGCAGTTCTTC.

The chain recombines TRBV5-1 with TRBJ1-5; 9 positions agree with TRBD1. The CDR3 is 15 amino acids. V dropped 0 bases and J dropped 4; count of bases not matched to a gene: 2. Germline lookup yields CDR1 SGHRS and CDR2 YFSETQ. The CDR3 here is CASSLGQGDNQPQHF. The DNA for the CDR3 is TGCGCCAGCAGCTTGGGACAGGGGGATAATCAGCCCCAGCATTTT.

This clone was observed once. J is TRBJ2-2 and V is TRBV27, with TRBD2 matching 12 bases. From germline, CDR1 is MNHEY and CDR2 SMNVEV (reference sequence). V lost 6 bases, J lost 6 bases, and 8 bases stayed unmatched. The CDR3 sequence is 16 residues long. For the CDR3, the DNA is TGTGCCAGCAGCCGGACTAGCGGGATGAGTGCCGGGGAGCTGTTTTTT. Translation: CASSRTSGMSAGELFF.

The chain recombines TRBV13 with TRBJ2-1; D ambiguous. V lost 3 bases to trimming and J lost 3 bases, with 18 bases between them. CDR3 length equals 17 residues. Germline assignment: CDR1 PRHDT and CDR2 FYEKMQ (reference sequence). The CDR3 DNA follows: TGTGCCAGCAGCTTGGGATCGGCTACGTGGGTCTACAATGAGCAGTTCTTC. Translated: CASSLGSATWVYNEQFF.

The rearrangement uses TRBV7-9 and TRBJ1-4; D is perhaps TRBD1 (6 bases). The germline gives CDR1 SEHNR, CDR2 FQNEAQ (reference sequence). Trimming left V 5 bases short and J 0 bases short, with 16 bases between. This CDR3 region has 17 residues. CDR3 in amino acids: CASSPRGATATNEKLFF. CDR3 bases: TGTGCCAGCAGCCCACGGGGGGCGACTGCAACTAATGAAAAACTGTTTTTT.

This rearrangement joins TRBV11-3 to TRBJ2-3, with 8 positions matching TRBD1. Germline assignment: CDR1 SGHNT and CDR2 YENEEA. There are 15 residues in the CDR3. V dropped 5 bases and J dropped 1; count of bases not matched to a gene: 5. CDR3 sequence reads: CASSPRTGRTDTQYF. The CDR3 DNA sequence: TGTGCCAGCAGCCCCAGGACAGGGCGCACAGATACGCAGTATTTT.

The gene calls are TRBV2 and TRBJ2-5; 8 bases align to TRBD2. The CDR3 spans 16 residues. Germline CDR1 SNHLY, CDR2 FYNNEI. Germline trimming cut 11 bases from V and 5 bases from J; bases unmatched to any gene: 19. CDR3 in DNA: TGTGCCTTGGTCAGAGGGGCAGCGGGAGCGGGGGAGACCCAGTACTTC. Protein sequence: CALVRGAAGAGETQYF.